This T cell receptor (beta chain) derives from a study of T-cell reconstitution after alpha-beta-depleted transplantation in children. This clonotype has more than one count but fewer than ten. The antigen is unknown. In germline, CDR1 is SGHTA, CDR2 FQGNSA. V lost 0 bases and J 3 bases, leaving 16 bases between the germline ends. This CDR3 is 17 amino acids long. The TCRbeta library incorporated unique molecular identifiers. TCRdb ran MiXCR on the PCR reads and lists one entry per CDR3 protein. The sample holds fewer than 550,000 distinct CDR3 sequences, about an eighth seen once. Points from the study as a whole: Reportedly, roughly two months post-transplant, alpha-beta T cells arose from several hundred expanded graft clones. It was surviving recipient T cells and thymic progenitors that gave some patients high TCRbeta diversity at day 60.

J is TRBJ2-3 and V is TRBV7-2; no clear D gene. The specimen comprised PBMCs, mostly from graft donor cells, sampled 180 days after TCRalphabeta/CD19-depleted stem cell transplant. This clonotype was obtained from a female patient aged 2-9 years who had a stem cell transplant for aplastic anemia, so the T cells may come from the graft donor. CDR3: CASSLAWTLPKTDTQYF. CDR3 coding DNA: TGTGCCAGCAGCTTAGCGTGGACCCTACCAAAAACAGATACGCAGTATTTT.